The source of this T cell receptor beta chain is a study of PD-L1 blockade in urothelial cancer. Assay used: immunoSEQ multiplex PCR; TCRdb lists only in-frame clones, some missing. The table records under 30,000 clones, around nine tenths of them present only once. Patients were living with locally advanced or metastatic urothelial carcinoma. A total of 1 to 8 samples per patient were collected pretreatment and on-treatment. This CDR3 spans 18 amino acids. CDR1 and CDR2 (germline): LGHNT, FRNRAP. J gave up 0 bases and V 1 base, and 7 bases lay outside the gene matches. The chain has TRBV12-5 and TRBJ1-5; TRBD1 matches at 9 bases. This TCR derives from a man over 45 with urothelial cancer. Sample: PBMCs, taken around atezolizumab (anti-PD-L1) treatment. The CDR3 sequence: CASGLGGQGTISNQPQHF. CDR3 nucleotides: TGTGCTAGTGGTTTGGGGGGACAGGGAACAATTAGCAATCAGCCCCAGCATTTT.